This is a list of T cell receptor beta chains from one sample in a study of memory CD4+ T cells and cytomegalovirus serostatus. Profiling relied on immunoSEQ multiplex PCR, and the TCRdb table lists in-frame clones only, not all of them. The data hold tens of thousands of clones, with 82% observed a single time. The sample comprised memory CD4+ T cells from blood. The receptors shown here come from an adult in good health and CMV-seronegative. Each CDR3 is given with its conserved first and last residue. Fields, in order: V gene, clone size, J gene, D gene, CDR3 DNA, CDR3 protein. A D gene is named only where the DNA matches it firmly. Expanded clones get a size class; other rows say once, few or many, or leave the size out.

V: TRBV14; size: -; J: TRBJ2-7; D: TRBD1; DNA: TGTGCCAGCAGCCAGATGGGACAGGGGAAAATCCACGAGCAGTACTTC; CDR3: CASSQMGQGKIHEQYF
V: TRBV10-3; size: -; J: TRBJ2-7; D: -; DNA: TGTGCCATCCGTCCAGACTCCTACGAGCAGTACTTC; CDR3: CAIRPDSYEQYF
V: TRBV2; size: -; J: TRBJ2-7; D: -; DNA: TGTGCCAGCAGTGAGGAGCAGGGGAGGGGACTCGAGCAGTACTTC; CDR3: CASSEEQGRGLEQYF
V: TRBV25-1; size: -; J: TRBJ2-2; D: -; DNA: TGTGCCAGCGAAACTGGGGGGTTGGGGGCTTACACCGGGGAGCTGTTTTTT; CDR3: CASETGGLGAYTGELFF
V: TRBV12-5; size: -; J: TRBJ2-7; D: -; DNA: TGTGCTAGTGGTTTGGAGGACAACTACGAGCAGTACTTC; CDR3: CASGLEDNYEQYF
V: TRBV4-1; size: -; J: TRBJ2-5; D: -; DNA: TGCGCCAGCAGCCTCTGGGGGTTCGGGACAGAGACCCAGTACTTC; CDR3: CASSLWGFGTETQYF
V: TRBV18; size: -; J: TRBJ2-2; D: TRBD1; DNA: TGTGCCAGCTCAGTGGACAGGGCGGCCGGGGAGCTGTTTTTT; CDR3: CASSVDRAAGELFF
V: TRBV5-1; size: -; J: TRBJ1-5; D: TRBD1; DNA: TGCGCCAGCAGGGAGACAGGGACTAGCAATCAGCCCCAGCATTTT; CDR3: CASRETGTSNQPQHF
V: TRBV4-2; size: few; J: TRBJ2-7; D: TRBD2; DNA: TGTGCCAGCAGCCAGGAAAATAGCGGGGGCTCCTACGAGCAGTACTTC; CDR3: CASSQENSGGSYEQYF
V: TRBV30; size: few; J: TRBJ1-2; D: -; DNA: TGTGCCTGGAGTGTAACACAGAATCTCTATGGCTACACCTTC; CDR3: CAWSVTQNLYGYTF
V: TRBV21-1; size: -; J: TRBJ1-5; D: -; DNA: TGTGCCAGCAGCAAAGCGCGGGGTAGGGATCAGCCCCAGCATTTT; CDR3: CASSKARGRDQPQHF
V: TRBV5-1; size: few; J: TRBJ2-6; D: TRBD2; DNA: TGCGCCAGCAGCTCGGGAGGTTTTGACGTCCTGACTTTC; CDR3: CASSSGGFDVLTF
V: TRBV25-1; size: -; J: TRBJ2-5; D: -; DNA: TGTGCCAGCAGTGTGGGCAGCAGGGAGACCCAGTACTTC; CDR3: CASSVGSRETQYF
V: TRBV6-5; size: few; J: TRBJ1-5; D: -; DNA: TGTGCCAGCAGTTATATTCGGGGTGTCGACCAGCCCCAGCATTTT; CDR3: CASSYIRGVDQPQHF
V: TRBV20-1; size: -; J: TRBJ2-3; D: -; DNA: TGCAGTGTTAGGACTTCCAATACGCAGTATTTT; CDR3: CSVRTSNTQYF
V: TRBV4-3; size: -; J: TRBJ1-1; D: -; DNA: TGCGCCAGCAGCCCTAGACAGAACGGGCTCACTGAAGCTTTCTTT; CDR3: CASSPRQNGLTEAFF
V: TRBV18; size: -; J: TRBJ2-7; D: -; DNA: TGTGCCAGCTCATCTAGAGGCTACGAGCAGTACTTC; CDR3: CASSSRGYEQYF
V: TRBV5-4; size: -; J: TRBJ1-1; D: -; DNA: TGTGCCAGCAGCTCTGGAGGAGGGACGGTCACTGAAGCTTTCTTT; CDR3: CASSSGGGTVTEAFF
V: TRBV7-9; size: -; J: TRBJ2-3; D: TRBD1; DNA: TGTGCCAGCAGCTCACGGACAGGGACAGATACGCAGTATTTT; CDR3: CASSSRTGTDTQYF
V: TRBV28; size: -; J: TRBJ2-1; D: TRBD2; DNA: TGTGCCAGCAGTTACACTAGCGGGGGCAATGAGCAGTTCTTC; CDR3: CASSYTSGGNEQFF
V: TRBV20-1; size: -; J: TRBJ1-2; D: -; DNA: TGCAGTGCTAGTCTCCCGGGTGGCTACACCTTC; CDR3: CSASLPGGYTF
V: TRBV4-3; size: -; J: TRBJ2-7; D: -; DNA: TGCGCCAGCAGCCGGGACCTAAGCTCCTACGAGCAGTACTTC; CDR3: CASSRDLSSYEQYF
V: TRBV7-2; size: -; J: TRBJ2-7; D: -; DNA: TGTGCCAGCAGCTTAGGAGTCGGCAGAAACTACGAGCAGTACTTC; CDR3: CASSLGVGRNYEQYF
V: TRBV25-1; size: -; J: TRBJ2-7; D: TRBD2; DNA: TGTGCCAGCAGTGAATTCGGCGGGGGGACCTACGAGCAGTACTTC; CDR3: CASSEFGGGTYEQYF
V: TRBV7-9; size: few; J: TRBJ1-2; D: TRBD1; DNA: TGTGCCAGCAGCTTGGGACAGGGGGGGAACTATGGCTACACCTTC; CDR3: CASSLGQGGNYGYTF
V: TRBV7-2; size: -; J: TRBJ1-2; D: -; DNA: TGTGCCAGCAGCCCTCAGGGAAGTTATGGCTACACCTTC; CDR3: CASSPQGSYGYTF
V: TRBV5-1; size: -; J: TRBJ1-4; D: -; DNA: TGCGCCAGCAGGCACAGGGTGGATGAAAAACTGTTTTTT; CDR3: CASRHRVDEKLFF
V: TRBV7-2; size: few; J: TRBJ1-6; D: -; DNA: TGTGCCAGCAGCTTAGAAAAGACACCCCTCCACTTT; CDR3: CASSLEKTPLHF
V: TRBV28; size: -; J: TRBJ2-2; D: -; DNA: TGTGCCAGCAGTTTATTGGGACATTCCACCGGGGAGCTGTTTTTT; CDR3: CASSLLGHSTGELFF
V: TRBV19; size: -; J: TRBJ1-2; D: TRBD1; DNA: TGTGCCAGTAGTTCCCCCGACAGGGCCCGTGGCTATGGCTACACCTTC; CDR3: CASSSPDRARGYGYTF
V: TRBV7-9; size: -; J: TRBJ2-7; D: -; DNA: TGTGCCAGCAGTTACACCAGAGGGGGGGACGAGCAGTACTTC; CDR3: CASSYTRGGDEQYF
V: TRBV27; size: -; J: TRBJ1-2; D: TRBD1; DNA: TGTGCCAGCAGTCTATTAAGCCCAGCAGTCCCAGGGGGCGCGCATGGCTACACCTTC; CDR3: CASSLLSPAVPGGAHGYTF
V: TRBV6-5; size: -; J: TRBJ2-7; D: TRBD2; DNA: TGTGCCAGCGGCGTAACTAGCGCCAAGTACTTC; CDR3: CASGVTSAKYF
V: TRBV7-9; size: few; J: TRBJ1-6; D: -; DNA: TGTGCCGTGTCGGATAATTCACCCCTCCACTTT; CDR3: CAVSDNSPLHF
V: TRBV4-1; size: -; J: TRBJ1-1; D: -; DNA: TGCGCCAGCAGCCGACACGGGGCTCGCACTGAAGCTTTCTTT; CDR3: CASSRHGARTEAFF